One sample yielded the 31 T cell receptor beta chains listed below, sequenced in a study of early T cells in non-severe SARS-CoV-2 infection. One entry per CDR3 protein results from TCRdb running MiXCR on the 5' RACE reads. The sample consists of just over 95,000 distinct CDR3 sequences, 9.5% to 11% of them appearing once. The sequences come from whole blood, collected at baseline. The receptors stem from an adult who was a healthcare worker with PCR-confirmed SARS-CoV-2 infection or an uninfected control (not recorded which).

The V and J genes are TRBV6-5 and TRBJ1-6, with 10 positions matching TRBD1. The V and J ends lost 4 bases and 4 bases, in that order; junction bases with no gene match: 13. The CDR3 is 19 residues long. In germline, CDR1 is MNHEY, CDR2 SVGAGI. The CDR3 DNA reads TGTGCCAGCAGTTCCGACGGGACAGGGGTCTTCCTTTATAATTCACCCCTCCACTTT. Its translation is CASSSDGTGVFLYNSPLHF.

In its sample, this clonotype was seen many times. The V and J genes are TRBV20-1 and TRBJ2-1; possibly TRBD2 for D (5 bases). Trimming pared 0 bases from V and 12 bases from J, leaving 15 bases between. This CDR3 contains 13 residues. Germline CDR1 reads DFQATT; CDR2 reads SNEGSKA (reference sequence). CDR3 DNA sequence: TGCAGTGCTAGAGATTGGGTCACGGGGAGGCAGTTCTTC. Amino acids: CSARDWVTGRQFF.

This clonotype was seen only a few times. The CDR3 spells CASSEARETQYF. The CDR3 region has the DNA TGTGCCAGCAGTGAGGCAAGAGAGACCCAGTACTTC. This chain connects TRBV2 to TRBJ2-5; D is ambiguous. The CDR3 sequence is 12 residues long. Trimming cost V 3 bases and J 4 bases, with 6 bases left between them. CDR1 and CDR2 from the germline V gene are SNHLY and FYNNEI.

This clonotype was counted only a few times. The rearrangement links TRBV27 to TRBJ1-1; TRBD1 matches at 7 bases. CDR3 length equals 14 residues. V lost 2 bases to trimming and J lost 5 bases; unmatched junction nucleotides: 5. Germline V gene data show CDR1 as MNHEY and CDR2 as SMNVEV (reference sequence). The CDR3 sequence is CASSLRGGVTEAFF. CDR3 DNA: TGTGCCAGCAGTTTACGAGGGGGCGTGACTGAAGCTTTCTTT.

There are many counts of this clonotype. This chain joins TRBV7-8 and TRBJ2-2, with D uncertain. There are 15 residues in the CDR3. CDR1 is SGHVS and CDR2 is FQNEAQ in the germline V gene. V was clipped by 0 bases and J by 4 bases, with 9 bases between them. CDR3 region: CASSLAGYGTGELFF. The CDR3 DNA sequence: TGTGCCAGCAGCTTAGCGGGGTATGGCACCGGGGAGCTGTTTTTT.

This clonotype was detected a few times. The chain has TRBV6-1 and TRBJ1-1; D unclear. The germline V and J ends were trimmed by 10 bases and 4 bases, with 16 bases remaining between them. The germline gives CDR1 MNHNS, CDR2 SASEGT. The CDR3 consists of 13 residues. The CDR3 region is CATNRQALTEAFF. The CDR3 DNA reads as TGTGCCACCAATAGACAAGCCCTCACTGAAGCTTTCTTT.

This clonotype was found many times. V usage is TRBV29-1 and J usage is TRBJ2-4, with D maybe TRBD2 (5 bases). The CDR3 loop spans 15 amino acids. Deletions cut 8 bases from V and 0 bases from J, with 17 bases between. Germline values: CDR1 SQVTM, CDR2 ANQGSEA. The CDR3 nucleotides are TGCAGCCTCGAGAGGGTCCTTCTAGCCAAAAACATTCAGTACTTC. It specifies CSLERVLLAKNIQYF.

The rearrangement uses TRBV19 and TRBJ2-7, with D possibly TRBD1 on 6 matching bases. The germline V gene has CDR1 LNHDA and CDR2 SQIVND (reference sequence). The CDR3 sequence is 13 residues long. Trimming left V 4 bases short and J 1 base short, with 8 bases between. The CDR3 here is CASSKTGSYEQYF. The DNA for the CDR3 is TGTGCCAGTAGTAAGACAGGTTCCTACGAGCAGTACTTC.

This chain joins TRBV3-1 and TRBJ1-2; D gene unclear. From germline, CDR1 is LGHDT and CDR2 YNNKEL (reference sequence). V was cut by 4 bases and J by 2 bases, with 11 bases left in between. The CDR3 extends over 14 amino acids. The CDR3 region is CASSRGASNYGYTF. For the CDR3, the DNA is TGTGCCAGCAGCCGGGGAGCCTCGAACTATGGCTACACCTTC.

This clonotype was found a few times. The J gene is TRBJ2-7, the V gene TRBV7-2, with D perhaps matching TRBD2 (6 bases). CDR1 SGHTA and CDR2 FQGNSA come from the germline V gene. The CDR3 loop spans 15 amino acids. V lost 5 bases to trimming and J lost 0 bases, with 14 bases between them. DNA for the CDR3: TGTGCCAGCAGCCCCTCGGCGGGGAGCTCCTACGAGCAGTACTTC. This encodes CASSPSAGSSYEQYF.

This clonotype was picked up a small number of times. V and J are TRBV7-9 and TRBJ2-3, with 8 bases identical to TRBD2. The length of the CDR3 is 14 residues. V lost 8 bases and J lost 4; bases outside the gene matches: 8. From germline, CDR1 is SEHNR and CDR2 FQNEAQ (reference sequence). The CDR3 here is CASAPGLAADTQYF. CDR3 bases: TGTGCCAGCGCCCCCGGACTAGCTGCAGATACGCAGTATTTT.

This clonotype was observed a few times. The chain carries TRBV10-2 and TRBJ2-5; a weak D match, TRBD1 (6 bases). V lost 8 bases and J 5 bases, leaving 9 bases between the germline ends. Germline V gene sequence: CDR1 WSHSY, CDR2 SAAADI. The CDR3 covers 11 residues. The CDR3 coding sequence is TGCGCCAGCTTTGACAGGGAGACCCAGTACTTC. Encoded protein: CASFDRETQYF.

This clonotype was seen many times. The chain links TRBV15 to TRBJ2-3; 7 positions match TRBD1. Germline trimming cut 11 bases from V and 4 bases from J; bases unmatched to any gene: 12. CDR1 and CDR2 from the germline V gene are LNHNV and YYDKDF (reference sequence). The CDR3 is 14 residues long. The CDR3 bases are TGTGCCTCTAACCGGGACAGAGGGGCAGATACGCAGTATTTT. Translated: CASNRDRGADTQYF.

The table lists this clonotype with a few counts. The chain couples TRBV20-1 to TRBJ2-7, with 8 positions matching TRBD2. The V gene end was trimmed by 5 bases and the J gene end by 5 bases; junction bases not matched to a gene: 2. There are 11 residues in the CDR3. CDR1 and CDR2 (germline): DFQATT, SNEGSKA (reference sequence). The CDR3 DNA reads TGCAGTGCTCCCGGGGGGGACGAGCAGTACTTC. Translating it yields CSAPGGDEQYF.

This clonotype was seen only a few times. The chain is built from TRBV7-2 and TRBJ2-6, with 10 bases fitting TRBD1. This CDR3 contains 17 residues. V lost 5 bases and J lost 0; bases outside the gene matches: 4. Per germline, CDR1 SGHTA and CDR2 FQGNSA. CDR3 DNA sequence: TGTGCCAGCAGCACTCGACAGGGGGCCTCTGGGGCCAACGTCCTGACTTTC. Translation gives CASSTRQGASGANVLTF.

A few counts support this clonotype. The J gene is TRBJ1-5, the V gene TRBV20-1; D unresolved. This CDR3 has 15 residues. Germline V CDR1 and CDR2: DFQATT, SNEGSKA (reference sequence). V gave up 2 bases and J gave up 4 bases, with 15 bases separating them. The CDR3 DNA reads TGCAGTGCTAGAAAGAACAATAATGCGAATCAGCCCCAGCATTTT. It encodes CSARKNNNANQPQHF.

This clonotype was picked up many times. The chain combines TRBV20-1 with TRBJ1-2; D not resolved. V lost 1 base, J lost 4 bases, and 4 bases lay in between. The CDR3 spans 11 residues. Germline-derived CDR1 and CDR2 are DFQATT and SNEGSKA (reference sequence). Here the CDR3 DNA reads TGCAGTGCTAGAGGCGGCTATGGCTACACCTTC. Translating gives CSARGGYGYTF.

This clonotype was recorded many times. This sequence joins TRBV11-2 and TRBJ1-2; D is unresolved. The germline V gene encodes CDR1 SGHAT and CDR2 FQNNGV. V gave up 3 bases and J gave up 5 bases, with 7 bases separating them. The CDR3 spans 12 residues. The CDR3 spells CASSLGSYGYTF. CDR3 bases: TGTGCCAGCAGCTTGGGGAGTTATGGCTACACCTTC.

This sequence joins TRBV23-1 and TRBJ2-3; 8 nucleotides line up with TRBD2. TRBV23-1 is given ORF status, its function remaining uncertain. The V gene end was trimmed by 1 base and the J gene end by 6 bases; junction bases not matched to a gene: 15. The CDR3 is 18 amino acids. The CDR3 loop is CASSQFLATSESLDTQYF. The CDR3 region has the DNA TGCGCCAGCAGTCAATTTTTGGCGACTAGCGAATCTTTGGATACGCAGTATTTT.

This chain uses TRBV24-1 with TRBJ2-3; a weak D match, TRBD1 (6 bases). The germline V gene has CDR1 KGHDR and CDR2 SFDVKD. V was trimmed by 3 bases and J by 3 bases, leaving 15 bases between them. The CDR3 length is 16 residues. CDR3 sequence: CATSDRYRDRTDTQYF. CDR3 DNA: TGTGCCACCAGTGATCGTTACAGGGATAGGACAGATACGCAGTATTTT.

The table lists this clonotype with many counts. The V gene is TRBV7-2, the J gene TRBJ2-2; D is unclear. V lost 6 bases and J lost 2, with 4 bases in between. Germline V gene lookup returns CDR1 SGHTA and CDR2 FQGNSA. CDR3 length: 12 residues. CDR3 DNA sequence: TGTGCCAGCAGTGATAACACCGGGGAGCTGTTTTTT. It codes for CASSDNTGELFF.

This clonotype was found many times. In nucleotides, the CDR3 is TGTGCCAGCAGTGACGTTCGGGCTCAACAAGCTTTCTTT. Translation: CASSDVRAQQAFF. The chain links TRBV2 to TRBJ1-1; D call uncertain. The CDR3 sequence is 13 residues long. V was pared by 3 bases and J by 9 bases, with 14 bases between. Germline V CDR1 and CDR2: SNHLY, FYNNEI.

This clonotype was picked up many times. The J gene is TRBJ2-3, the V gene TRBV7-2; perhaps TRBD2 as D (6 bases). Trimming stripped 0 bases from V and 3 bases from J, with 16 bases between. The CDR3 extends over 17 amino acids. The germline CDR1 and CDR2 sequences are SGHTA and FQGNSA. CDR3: CASSLARRAGRTDTQYF. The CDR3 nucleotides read TGTGCCAGCAGCTTAGCGCGAAGGGCGGGAAGGACAGATACGCAGTATTTT.

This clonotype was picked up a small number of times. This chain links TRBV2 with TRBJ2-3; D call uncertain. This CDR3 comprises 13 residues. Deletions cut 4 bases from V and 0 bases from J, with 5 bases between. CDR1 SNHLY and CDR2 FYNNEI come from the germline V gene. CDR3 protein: CASSVSSTDTQYF. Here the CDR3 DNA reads TGTGCCAGCAGTGTTTCCAGCACAGATACGCAGTATTTT.

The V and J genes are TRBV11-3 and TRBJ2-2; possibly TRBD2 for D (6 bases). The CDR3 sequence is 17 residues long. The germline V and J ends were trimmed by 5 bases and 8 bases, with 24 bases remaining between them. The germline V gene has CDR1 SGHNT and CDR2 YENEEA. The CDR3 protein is CASSRSGYSAGIGELFF. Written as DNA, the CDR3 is TGTGCCAGCAGCCGATCCGGTTATAGCGCGGGGATAGGGGAGCTGTTTTTT.

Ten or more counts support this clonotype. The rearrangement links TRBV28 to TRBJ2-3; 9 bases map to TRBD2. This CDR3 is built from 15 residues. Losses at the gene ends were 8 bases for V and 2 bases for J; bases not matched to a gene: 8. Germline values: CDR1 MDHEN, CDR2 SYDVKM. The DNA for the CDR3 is TGTGCCAGCGGAGAGACTAGCGGTTACACAGATACGCAGTATTTT. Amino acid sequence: CASGETSGYTDTQYF. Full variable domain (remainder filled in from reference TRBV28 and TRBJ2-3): DVKVTQSSRYLVKRTGEKVFLECVQDMDHENMFWYRQDPGLGLRLIYFSYDVKMKEKGDIPEGYSVSREKKERFSLILESASTNQTSMYLCASGETSGYTDTQYFGPGTRLTVL.

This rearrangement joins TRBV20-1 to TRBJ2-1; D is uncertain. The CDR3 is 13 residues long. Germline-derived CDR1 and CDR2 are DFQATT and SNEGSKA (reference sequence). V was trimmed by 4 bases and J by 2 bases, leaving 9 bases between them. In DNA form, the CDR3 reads TGCAGTGCTAAAGACATTACCTACAATGAGCAGTTCTTC. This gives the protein CSAKDITYNEQFF.

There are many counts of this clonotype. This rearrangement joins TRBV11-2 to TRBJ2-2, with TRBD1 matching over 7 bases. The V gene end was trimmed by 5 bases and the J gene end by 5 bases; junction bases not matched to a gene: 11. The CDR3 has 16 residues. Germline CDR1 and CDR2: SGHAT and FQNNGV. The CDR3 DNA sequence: TGTGCCAGCAGCCTTGGGACGACAGGGAGTACCGGGGAGCTGTTTTTT. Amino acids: CASSLGTTGSTGELFF. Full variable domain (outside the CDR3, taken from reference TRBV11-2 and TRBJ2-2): EAGVAQSPRYKIIEKRQSVAFWCNPISGHATLYWYQQILGQGPKLLIQFQNNGVVDDSQLPKDRFSAERLKGVDSTLKIQPAKLEDSAVYLCASSLGTTGSTGELFFGEGSRLTVL.

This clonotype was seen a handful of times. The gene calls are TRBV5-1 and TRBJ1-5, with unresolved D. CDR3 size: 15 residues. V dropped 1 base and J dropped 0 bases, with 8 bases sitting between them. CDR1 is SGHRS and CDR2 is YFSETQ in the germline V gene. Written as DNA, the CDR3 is TGCGCCAGCAGCTTGCTAGGATATAGCAATCAGCCCCAGCATTTT. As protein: CASSLLGYSNQPQHF.

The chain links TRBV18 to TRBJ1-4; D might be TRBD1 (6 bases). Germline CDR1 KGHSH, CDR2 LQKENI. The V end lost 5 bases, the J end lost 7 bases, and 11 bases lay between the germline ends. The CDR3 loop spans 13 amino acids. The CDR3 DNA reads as TGTGCCAGCTCAGCTGGACAGCGTGAAAAACTGTTTTTT. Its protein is CASSAGQREKLFF.

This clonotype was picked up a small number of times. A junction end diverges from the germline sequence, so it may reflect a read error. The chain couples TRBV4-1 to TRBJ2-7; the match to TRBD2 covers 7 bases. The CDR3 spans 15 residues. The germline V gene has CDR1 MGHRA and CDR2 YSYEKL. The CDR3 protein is CAGSQEGGRGYEQYF. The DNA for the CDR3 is TGCGCCGGCAGCCAAGAAGGCGGGAGAGGGTACGAGCAGTACTTC.